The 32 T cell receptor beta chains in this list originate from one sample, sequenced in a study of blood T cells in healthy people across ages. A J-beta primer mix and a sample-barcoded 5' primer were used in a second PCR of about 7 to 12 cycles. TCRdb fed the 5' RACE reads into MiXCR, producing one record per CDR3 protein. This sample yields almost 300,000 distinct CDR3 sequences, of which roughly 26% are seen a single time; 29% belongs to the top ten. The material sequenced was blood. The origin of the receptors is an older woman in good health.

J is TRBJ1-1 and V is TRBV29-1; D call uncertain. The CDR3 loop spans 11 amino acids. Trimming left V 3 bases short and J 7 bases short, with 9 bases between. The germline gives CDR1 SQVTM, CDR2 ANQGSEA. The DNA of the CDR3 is TGCAGCGTTGATCCCACGGATGAAGCTTTCTTT. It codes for CSVDPTDEAFF.

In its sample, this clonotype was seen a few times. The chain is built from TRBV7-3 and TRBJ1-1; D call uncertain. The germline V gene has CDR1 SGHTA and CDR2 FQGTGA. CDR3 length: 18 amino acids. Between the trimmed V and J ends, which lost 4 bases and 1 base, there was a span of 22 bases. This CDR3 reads CASSSAARALMGNTEAFF. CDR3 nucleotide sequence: TGTGCCAGCAGCTCCGCTGCTCGGGCTTTGATGGGGAACACTGAAGCTTTCTTT.

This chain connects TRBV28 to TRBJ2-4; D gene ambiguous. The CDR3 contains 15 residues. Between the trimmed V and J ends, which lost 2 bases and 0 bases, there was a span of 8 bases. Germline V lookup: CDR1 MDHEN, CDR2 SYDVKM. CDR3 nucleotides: TGTGCCAGCAGTTTAACCGACATAGCCAAAAACATTCAGTACTTC. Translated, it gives CASSLTDIAKNIQYF.

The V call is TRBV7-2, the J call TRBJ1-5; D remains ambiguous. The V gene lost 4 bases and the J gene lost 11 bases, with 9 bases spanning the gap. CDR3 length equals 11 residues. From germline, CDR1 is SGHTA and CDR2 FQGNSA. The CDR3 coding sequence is TGTGCCAGCAGCTACCGCGGGGCCCAGCATTTT. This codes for CASSYRGAQHF. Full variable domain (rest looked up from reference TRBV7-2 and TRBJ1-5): GAGVSQSPSNKVTEKGKDVELRCDPISGHTALYWYRQSLGQGLEFLIYFQGNSAPDKSGLPSDRFSAERTGGSVSTLTIQRTQQEDSAVYLCASSYRGAQHFGDGTRLSIL.

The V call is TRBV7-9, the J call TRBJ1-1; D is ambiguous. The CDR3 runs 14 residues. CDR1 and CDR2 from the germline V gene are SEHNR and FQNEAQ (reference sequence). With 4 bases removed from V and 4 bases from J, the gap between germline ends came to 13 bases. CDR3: CASSSHGRGTEAFF. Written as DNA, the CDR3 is TGTGCCAGCAGCTCCCATGGCCGGGGCACTGAAGCTTTCTTT.

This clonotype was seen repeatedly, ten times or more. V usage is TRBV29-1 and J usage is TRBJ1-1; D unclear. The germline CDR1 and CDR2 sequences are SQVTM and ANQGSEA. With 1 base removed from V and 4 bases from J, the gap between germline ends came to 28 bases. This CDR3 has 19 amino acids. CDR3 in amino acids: CSVEVSNIERWVPSTEAFF. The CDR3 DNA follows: TGCAGCGTTGAAGTTTCGAATATTGAACGGTGGGTCCCGAGCACTGAAGCTTTCTTT.

Here the CDR3 DNA reads TGTGCCATCAGTGGGACATTGATTACCTACGAGCAGTACTTC. It translates to CAISGTLITYEQYF. This chain links TRBV10-3 with TRBJ2-5, with D possibly being TRBD1 (5 bases). Matching the DNA end better, TRBJ2-7 makes the J call doubtful. In germline, CDR1 is ENHRY, CDR2 SYGVKD. The CDR3 has 14 residues.

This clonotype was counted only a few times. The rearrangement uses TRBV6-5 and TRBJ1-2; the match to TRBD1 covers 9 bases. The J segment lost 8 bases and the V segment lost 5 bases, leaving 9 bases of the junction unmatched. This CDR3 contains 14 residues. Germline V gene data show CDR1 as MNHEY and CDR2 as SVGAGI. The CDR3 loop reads CASSTLTGGSGYTF. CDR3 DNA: TGTGCCAGCAGTACCCTGACAGGGGGATCGGGCTACACCTTC.

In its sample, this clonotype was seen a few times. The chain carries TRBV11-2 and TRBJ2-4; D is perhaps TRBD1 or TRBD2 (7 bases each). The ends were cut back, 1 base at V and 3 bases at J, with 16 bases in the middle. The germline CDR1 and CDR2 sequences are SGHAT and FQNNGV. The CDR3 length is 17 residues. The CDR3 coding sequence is TGTGCCAGCAGCTTAGGAGGGGAGGGGGCAGTCAAAAACATTCAGTACTTC. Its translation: CASSLGGEGAVKNIQYF. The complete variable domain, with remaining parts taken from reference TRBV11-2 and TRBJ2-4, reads EAGVAQSPRYKIIEKRQSVAFWCNPISGHATLYWYQQILGQGPKLLIQFQNNGVVDDSQLPKDRFSAERLKGVDSTLKIQPAKLEDSAVYLCASSLGGEGAVKNIQYFGAGTRLSVL.

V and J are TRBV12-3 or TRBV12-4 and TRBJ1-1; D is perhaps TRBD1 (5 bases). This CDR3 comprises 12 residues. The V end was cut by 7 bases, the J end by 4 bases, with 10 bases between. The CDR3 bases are TGTGCCAGCACCGCGGGGGGCACTGAAGCTTTCTTT. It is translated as CASTAGGTEAFF.

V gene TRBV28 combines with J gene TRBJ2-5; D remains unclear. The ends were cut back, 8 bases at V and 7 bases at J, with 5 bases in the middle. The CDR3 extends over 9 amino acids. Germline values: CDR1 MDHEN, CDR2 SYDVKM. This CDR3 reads CASGRTQYF. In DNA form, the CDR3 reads TGTGCCAGCGGTAGGACCCAGTACTTC.

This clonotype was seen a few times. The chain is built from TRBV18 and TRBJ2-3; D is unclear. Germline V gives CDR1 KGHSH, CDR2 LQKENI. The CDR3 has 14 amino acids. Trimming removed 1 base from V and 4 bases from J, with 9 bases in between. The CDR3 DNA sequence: TGTGCCAGCTCACCACGGGATGGAGCAGATACGCAGTATTTT. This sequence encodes CASSPRDGADTQYF.

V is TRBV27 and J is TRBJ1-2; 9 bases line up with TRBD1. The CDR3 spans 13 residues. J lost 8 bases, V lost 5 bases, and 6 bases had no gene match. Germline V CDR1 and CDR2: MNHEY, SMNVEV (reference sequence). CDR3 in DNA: TGTGCCAGCAGTCCTGGGACAGGGAGAGGCTACACCTTC. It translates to CASSPGTGRGYTF.

CDR3 bases: TGTGCCAGCACACCAGGGTACACAGATACGCAGTATTTT. Its translation: CASTPGYTDTQYF. The chain combines TRBV7-8 with TRBJ2-3, with D possibly being TRBD1 (5 bases). Germline CDR1 SGHVS, CDR2 FQNEAQ. The CDR3 has 13 residues. Trimming cost V 7 bases and J 2 bases, with 10 bases left between them.

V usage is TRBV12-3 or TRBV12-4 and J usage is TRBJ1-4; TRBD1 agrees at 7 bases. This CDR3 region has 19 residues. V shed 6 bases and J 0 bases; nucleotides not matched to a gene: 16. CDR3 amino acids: CASSRKGEGAVATNEKLFF. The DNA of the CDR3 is TGTGCCAGCAGCCGTAAAGGGGAGGGGGCAGTCGCAACTAATGAAAAACTGTTTTTT.

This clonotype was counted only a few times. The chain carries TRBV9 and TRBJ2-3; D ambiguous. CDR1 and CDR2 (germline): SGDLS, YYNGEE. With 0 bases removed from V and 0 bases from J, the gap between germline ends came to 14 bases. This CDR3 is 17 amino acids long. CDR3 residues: CASSVDPSAPSTDTQYF. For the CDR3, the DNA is TGTGCCAGCAGCGTAGATCCCAGTGCCCCTAGCACAGATACGCAGTATTTT.

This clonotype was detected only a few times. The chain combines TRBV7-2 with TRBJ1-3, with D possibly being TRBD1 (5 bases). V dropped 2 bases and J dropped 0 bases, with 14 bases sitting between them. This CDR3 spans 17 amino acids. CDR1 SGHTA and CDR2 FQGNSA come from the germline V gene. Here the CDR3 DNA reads TGTGCCAGCAGCTTACGGGGCAGGACCCTCTCTGGAAACACCATATATTTT. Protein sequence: CASSLRGRTLSGNTIYF.

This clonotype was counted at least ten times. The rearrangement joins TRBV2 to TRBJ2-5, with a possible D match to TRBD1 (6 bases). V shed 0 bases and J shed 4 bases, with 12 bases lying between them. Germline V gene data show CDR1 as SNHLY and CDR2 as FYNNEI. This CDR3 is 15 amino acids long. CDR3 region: CASSEAKQGGETQYF. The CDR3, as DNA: TGTGCCAGCAGTGAAGCGAAACAGGGCGGAGAGACCCAGTACTTC.

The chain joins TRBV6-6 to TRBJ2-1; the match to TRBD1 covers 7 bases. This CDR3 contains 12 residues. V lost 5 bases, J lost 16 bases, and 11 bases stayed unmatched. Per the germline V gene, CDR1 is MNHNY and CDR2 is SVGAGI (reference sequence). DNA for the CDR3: TGTGCCAGCAGTACGACAGGGCTGAAAGAATTCTTC. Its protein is CASSTTGLKEFF.

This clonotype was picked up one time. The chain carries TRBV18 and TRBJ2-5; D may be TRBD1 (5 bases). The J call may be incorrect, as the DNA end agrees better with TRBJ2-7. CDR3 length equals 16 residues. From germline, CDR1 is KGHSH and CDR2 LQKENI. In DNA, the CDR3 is TGTGCCAGCTCACCCAGACAGTTGCAAATCTCCTACGAGCAGTACTTC. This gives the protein CASSPRQLQISYEQYF.

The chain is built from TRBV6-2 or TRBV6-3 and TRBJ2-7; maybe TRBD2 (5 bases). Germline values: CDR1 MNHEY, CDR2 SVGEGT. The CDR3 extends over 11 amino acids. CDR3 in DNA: TGTGACTCCGCAGCGGTATACGAGCAGTACTTC. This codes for CDSAAVYEQYF.

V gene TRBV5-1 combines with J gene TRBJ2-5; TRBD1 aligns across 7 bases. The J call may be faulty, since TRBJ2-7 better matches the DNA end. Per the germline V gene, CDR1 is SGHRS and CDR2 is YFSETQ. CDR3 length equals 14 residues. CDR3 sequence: CASSRGQETYEQYF. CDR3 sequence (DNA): TGCGCCAGCAGCCGTGGACAGGAAACCTACGAGCAGTACTTC.

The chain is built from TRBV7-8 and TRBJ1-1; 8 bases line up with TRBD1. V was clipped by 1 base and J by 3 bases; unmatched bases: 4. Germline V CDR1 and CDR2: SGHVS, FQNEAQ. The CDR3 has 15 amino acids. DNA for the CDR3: TGTGCCAGCAGCTTAGTAGGACAGGGCTACACTGAAGCTTTCTTT. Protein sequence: CASSLVGQGYTEAFF.

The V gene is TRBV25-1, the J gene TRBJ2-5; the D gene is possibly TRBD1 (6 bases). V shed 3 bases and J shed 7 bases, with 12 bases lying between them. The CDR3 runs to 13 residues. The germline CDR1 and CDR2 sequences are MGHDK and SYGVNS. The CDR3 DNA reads TGTGCCAGCAGTGAGGCAGGGGTAGGGACCCAGTACTTC. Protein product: CASSEAGVGTQYF.

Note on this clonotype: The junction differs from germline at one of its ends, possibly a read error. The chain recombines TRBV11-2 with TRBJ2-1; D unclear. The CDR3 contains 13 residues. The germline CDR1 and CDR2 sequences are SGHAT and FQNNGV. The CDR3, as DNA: TGTGCCAGCAGCTTAGGCTCCTACAATGAGCAGCTCTTC. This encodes CASSLGSYNEQLF.

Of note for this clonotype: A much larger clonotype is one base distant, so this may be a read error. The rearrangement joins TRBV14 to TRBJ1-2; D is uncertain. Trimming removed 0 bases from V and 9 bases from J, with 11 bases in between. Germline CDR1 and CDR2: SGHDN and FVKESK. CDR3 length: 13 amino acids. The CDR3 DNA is TGTGCCAGCAGCCAAGACGGGGTTGGTCGCTACACCTTC. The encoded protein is CASSQDGVGRYTF.

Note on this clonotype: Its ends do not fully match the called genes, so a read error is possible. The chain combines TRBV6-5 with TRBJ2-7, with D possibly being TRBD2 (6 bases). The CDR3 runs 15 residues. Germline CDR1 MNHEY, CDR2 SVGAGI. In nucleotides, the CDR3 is TGTGCCAACAGTTTAGGGCCTGGCGGAGGGCACGAGCAGTACTTC. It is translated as CANSLGPGGGHEQYF.

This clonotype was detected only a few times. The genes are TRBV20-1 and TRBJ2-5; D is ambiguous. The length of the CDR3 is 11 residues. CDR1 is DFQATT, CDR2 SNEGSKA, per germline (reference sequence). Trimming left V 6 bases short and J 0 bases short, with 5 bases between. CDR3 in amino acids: CSASNQETQYF. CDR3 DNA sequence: TGCAGTGCGTCCAACCAAGAGACCCAGTACTTC.

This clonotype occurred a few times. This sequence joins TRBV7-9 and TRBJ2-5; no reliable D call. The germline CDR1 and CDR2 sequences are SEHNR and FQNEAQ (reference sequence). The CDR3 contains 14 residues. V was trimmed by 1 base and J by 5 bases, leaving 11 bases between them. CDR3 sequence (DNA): TGTGCCAGCAGCTTAGGAACGGGCCGGGAGACCCAGTACTTC. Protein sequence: CASSLGTGRETQYF.

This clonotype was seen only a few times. The CDR3 nucleotides are TGTGCCAGCAGCCCCAACCCCCGGGCACCCTCGGAGTATACGCAGTATTTT. Amino acids: CASSPNPRAPSEYTQYF. The chain uses TRBV7-2 and TRBJ2-3; no firm D call. The V end lost 5 bases, the J end lost 7 bases, and 25 bases lay between the germline ends. The CDR3 is 17 amino acids. Germline CDR1 and CDR2: SGHTA and FQGNSA. The complete variable domain, with remaining parts taken from reference TRBV7-2 and TRBJ2-3, reads GAGVSQSPSNKVTEKGKDVELRCDPISGHTALYWYRQSLGQGLEFLIYFQGNSAPDKSGLPSDRFSAERTGGSVSTLTIQRTQQEDSAVYLCASSPNPRAPSEYTQYFGPGTRLTVL.

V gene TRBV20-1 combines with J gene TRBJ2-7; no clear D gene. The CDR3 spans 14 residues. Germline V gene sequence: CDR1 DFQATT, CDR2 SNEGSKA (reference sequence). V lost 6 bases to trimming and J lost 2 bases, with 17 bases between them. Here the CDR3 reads CSAWSPDSAYEQYF. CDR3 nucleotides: TGCAGTGCCTGGTCGCCCGATTCAGCCTACGAGCAGTACTTC.

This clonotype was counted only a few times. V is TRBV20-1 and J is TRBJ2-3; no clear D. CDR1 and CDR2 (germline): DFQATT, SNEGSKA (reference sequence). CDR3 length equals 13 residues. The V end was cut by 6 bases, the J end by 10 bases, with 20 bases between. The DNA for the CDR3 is TGCAGTGCGCATCCCCTCAAGGATCAGGCGCAGTATTTT. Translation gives CSAHPLKDQAQYF.